Listed below are T cell receptor beta chains from one sample, sequenced in a study of shared clonotypes between healthy human individuals. Sequencing used immunoSEQ multiplex PCR; TCRdb keeps in-frame clones, though not all of them. The sample carries fewer than 1.4 million clones, approximately 78% recorded once. The material sequenced was memory CD4+ T cells from PBMCs. The receptors originated from a young man in good health. Some clones in this sample may be carry-over from other donors' samples. CDR3s include the opening cysteine and the closing phenylalanine or tryptophan. The order of the fields is V gene, clone size, D gene, J gene, CDR3 protein, CDR3 DNA. The D gene is left open where the match is weak. Clone size is stated in some rows and not others, as once, few, many or a class when expanded.

TRBV15	once	TRBD2	TRBJ2-3	CATSRGTSGNADTQYF	TGTGCCACCAGCAGAGGGACTAGCGGGAATGCAGATACGCAGTATTTT
TRBV5-1	NA	NA	TRBJ2-5	CASSPNPLASFQETQYF	TGCGCCAGCAGCCCGAACCCTCTAGCGAGCTTCCAAGAGACCCAGTACTTC
TRBV4-1	once	NA	TRBJ2-7	CASSQVGSYEQYF	TGCGCCAGCAGCCAAGTAGGCAGCTACGAGCAGTACTTC
TRBV11-2	NA	NA	TRBJ2-3	CASSFSDRRSTDTQYF	TGTGCCAGCAGCTTTAGTGATCGGAGGAGCACAGATACGCAGTATTTT
TRBV6-5	NA	NA	TRBJ2-7	CASSYSRDSYEQYF	TGTGCCAGCAGTTACTCGAGGGACTCCTACGAGCAGTACTTC
TRBV14	few	NA	TRBJ1-1	CASSQFGRGGGTEAFF	TGTGCCAGCAGCCAATTCGGAAGGGGAGGGGGCACTGAAGCTTTCTTT
TRBV6-1	NA	NA	TRBJ2-4	CASRITFLSIQYF	TGTGCCAGCCGGATTACCTTTTTAAGCATTCAGTACTTC
TRBV4-1	NA	NA	TRBJ1-2	CASSNSYGYTF	TGCGCCAGCAGTAACAGCTATGGCTACACCTTC
TRBV30	NA	NA	TRBJ1-2	CAWSLTGNDGYTF	TGTGCCTGGAGTTTGACAGGCAACGATGGCTACACCTTC
TRBV2	NA	NA	TRBJ1-2	CASTPSAGGGYTF	TGTGCCAGCACCCCTTCGGCGGGGGGAGGCTACACCTTC
TRBV18	once	NA	TRBJ1-1	CASSRDTDTEAFF	TGTGCCAGCTCACGCGACACGGACACTGAAGCTTTCTTT
TRBV29-1	medium-sized	NA	TRBJ1-1	CSVSEGNTEAFF	TGCAGCGTATCCGAGGGGAACACTGAAGCTTTCTTT
TRBV28	NA	NA	TRBJ1-1	CASRAINWGDEAFF	TGTGCCAGCAGGGCTATAAATTGGGGCGATGAAGCTTTCTTT
TRBV30	NA	TRBD1	TRBJ2-2	CASAGTGPGELFF	TGTGCCTCCGCCGGGACAGGGCCCGGGGAGCTGTTTTTT
TRBV29-1	once	TRBD1	TRBJ2-4	CSAPDRVCGNIQYF	TGCAGCGCTCCGGACAGGGTGTGTGGAAACATTCAGTACTTC
TRBV7-2	NA	NA	TRBJ1-1	CASSRENTEAFF	TGTGCCAGCAGCCGGGAGAACACTGAAGCTTTCTTT
TRBV15	NA	TRBD2	TRBJ2-7	CATSRDLAGVYEQYF	TGTGCCACCAGCAGAGACCTAGCGGGGGTCTACGAGCAGTACTTC
TRBV6-1	NA	TRBD1	TRBJ2-7	CASSPDRTLDYEQYF	TGTGCCAGCAGTCCGGACAGGACATTGGACTACGAGCAGTACTTC
TRBV7-6	NA	NA	TRBJ2-1	CASSFDGMQFF	TGTGCCAGCAGCTTTGACGGTATGCAGTTCTTC
TRBV5-1	NA	TRBD2	TRBJ2-7	CASSLGTSGRTREQYF	TGCGCCAGCAGCTTGGGGACTAGCGGGAGGACGAGGGAGCAGTACTTC
TRBV6-1	NA	NA	TRBJ2-7	CASIVDFSYEQYF	TGTGCCAGCATCGTTGACTTCTCCTACGAGCAGTACTTC
TRBV18	few	TRBD1	TRBJ2-7	CASSSGQGNEQYF	TGTGCCAGCTCATCGGGACAGGGAAACGAGCAGTACTTC
TRBV28	NA	NA	TRBJ2-3	CASRGHEGGDTQYF	TGTGCCAGCAGAGGACATGAGGGTGGAGATACGCAGTATTTT
TRBV14	NA	NA	TRBJ2-5	CASSQIGRGGETQYF	TGTGCCAGCAGCCAAATCGGCCGGGGTGGAGAGACCCAGTACTTC
TRBV7-9	NA	TRBD2	TRBJ2-7	CASSLVAGAYEQYF	TGTGCCAGCAGCTTAGTAGCGGGAGCCTACGAGCAGTACTTC
TRBV7-2	NA	NA	TRBJ1-2	CASSPGTEYNYGYTF	TGTGCCAGCAGCCCCGGGACGGAATATAACTATGGCTACACCTTC
TRBV30	NA	NA	TRBJ2-3	CAWSVGGPDTQYF	TGTGCCTGGAGTGTGGGGGGCCCAGATACGCAGTATTTT
TRBV5-4	NA	NA	TRBJ2-7	CASSLGPGQTSYEQYF	TGTGCCAGCAGCTTGGGGCCTGGACAGACCTCCTACGAGCAGTACTTC
TRBV2	medium-sized	TRBD1	TRBJ2-2	CASSGTGVGLTGELFF	TGTGCCAGCTCCGGGACAGGGGTCGGTCTCACCGGGGAGCTGTTTTTT
TRBV25-1	NA	TRBD2	TRBJ2-7	CASSDGGAGEVEQYF	TGTGCCAGCAGTGACGGGGGGGCAGGGGAGGTCGAGCAGTACTTC
TRBV5-1	NA	NA	TRBJ2-4	CASSYGTWGNIQYF	TGCGCCAGCAGCTACGGGACGTGGGGAAACATTCAGTACTTC
TRBV5-4	NA	NA	TRBJ2-5	CASSLRGEETQYF	TGTGCCAGCAGCTTGCGAGGGGAAGAGACCCAGTACTTC
TRBV28	NA	NA	TRBJ1-2	CASSLGVYGYTF	TGTGCCAGCAGTTTGGGCGTCTATGGCTACACCTTC
TRBV7-2	NA	TRBD1	TRBJ1-5	CASSLWPDRGHSNQPQHF	TGTGCCAGCAGCTTATGGCCCGACAGGGGACATAGCAATCAGCCCCAGCATTTT
TRBV5-1	few	NA	TRBJ2-1	CASSQDWLPSSYNEQFF	TGCGCCAGCAGCCAGGACTGGCTACCCAGCTCCTACAATGAGCAGTTCTTC
TRBV11-1	NA	TRBD2	TRBJ2-7	CASSPTSGFSYEQYF	TGTGCCAGCAGCCCCACTAGCGGGTTCTCCTACGAGCAGTACTTC
TRBV11-2	NA	TRBD2	TRBJ2-2	CASSLALAGVPGELFF	TGTGCCAGCAGCTTAGCACTAGCGGGAGTTCCCGGGGAGCTGTTTTTT
TRBV5-1	NA	NA	TRBJ2-6	CASSRYQGGSGANVLTF	TGCGCCAGCAGTCGCTACCAAGGGGGCTCTGGGGCCAACGTCCTGACTTTC
TRBV27	NA	NA	TRBJ1-2	CASTMGVGYGYTF	TGTGCCAGCACTATGGGGGTGGGCTATGGCTACACCTTC
TRBV5-4	once	TRBD1	TRBJ2-3	CASRPGQGYSDTQYF	TGTGCCAGCAGACCCGGACAGGGATACTCAGATACGCAGTATTTT
TRBV29-1	NA	TRBD1	TRBJ2-7	CSVKGGQGANEQYF	TGCAGCGTGAAGGGTGGTCAGGGGGCAAACGAGCAGTACTTC
TRBV10-3	NA	NA	TRBJ2-5	CAISPELQETQYF	TGTGCCATCAGCCCTGAGCTCCAAGAGACCCAGTACTTC
TRBV7-9	NA	TRBD1	TRBJ1-2	CASSLQGGSYGYTF	TGTGCCAGCAGCTTACAAGGGGGCAGCTATGGCTACACCTTC
TRBV5-4	once	TRBD2	TRBJ2-7	CASSLGSGSEYEQYF	TGTGCCAGCAGCTTGGGCAGCGGGAGCGAGTACGAGCAGTACTTC
TRBV9	NA	TRBD2	TRBJ2-1	CASSPRTSGRVYNEQFF	TGTGCCAGCAGCCCTCGGACTAGCGGGAGGGTCTACAATGAGCAGTTCTTC